The 30 T cell receptor beta chains below all came from one sample that was sequenced in a study of Ad26.COV2.S vaccination and SARS-CoV-2 variants. Profiling relied on immunoSEQ multiplex PCR, and the TCRdb table lists in-frame clones only, not all of them. In the table there are about 100,000 clones, around three quarters of which are singletons. The sequences come from peripheral blood, collected after recovery from COVID-19. These receptors were obtained from a human donor who had recovered from COVID-19.

The J gene is TRBJ2-1, the V gene TRBV2, with 11 positions matching TRBD2. V was clipped by 4 bases and J by 8 bases; unmatched bases: 4. The CDR3 spans 14 residues. CDR1 and CDR2 from the germline V gene are SNHLY and FYNNEI. The CDR3 nucleotides read TGTGCCAGCAGTGCGGGACTAGCGGTCGATGAGCAGTTCTTC. Translation: CASSAGLAVDEQFF.

The chain joins TRBV15 to TRBJ2-1, with D possibly being TRBD2 (6 bases). This CDR3 is built from 16 residues. Deletions cut 1 base from V and 6 bases from J, with 16 bases between. Germline V gives CDR1 LNHNV, CDR2 YYDKDF (reference sequence). The CDR3 sequence: CATSRGKGGRTNEQFF. CDR3 sequence (DNA): TGTGCCACCAGCAGAGGTAAGGGAGGTAGAACCAATGAGCAGTTCTTC.

The V call is TRBV30, the J call TRBJ2-5, with TRBD2 identical over 8 bases. Germline loops: CDR1 GTSNPN, CDR2 SVGIG (reference sequence). With V trimmed by 6 bases and J by 4 bases, 7 bases remained unmatched. The CDR3 covers 13 residues. CDR3 nucleotides: TGTGCCTGCCGAGCGGGGGAAGGAGAGACCCAGTACTTC. Translation: CACRAGEGETQYF.

The chain employs TRBV2 and TRBJ1-1; D is uncertain. The CDR3 has 11 amino acids. V lost 7 bases and J 11 bases, leaving 14 bases between the germline ends. Germline assignment: CDR1 SNHLY and CDR2 FYNNEI. CDR3 in DNA: TGTGCCAGCACCCCCGGGAGGGATGCTTTCTTT. The encoded protein is CASTPGRDAFF. Together with reference TRBV2 and TRBJ1-1, the CDR3 gives the full variable domain: EPEVTQTPSHQVTQMGQEVILRCVPISNHLYFYWYRQILGQKVEFLVSFYNNEISEKSEIFDDQFSVERPDGSNFTLKIRSTKLEDSAMYFCASTPGRDAFFGQGTRLTVV.

This chain joins TRBV10-3 and TRBJ2-3; 12 bases fit TRBD2. The CDR3 spans 17 residues. CDR1 is ENHRY and CDR2 is SYGVKD in the germline V gene. V was clipped by 6 bases and J by 3 bases; unmatched bases: 10. The CDR3 here is CAIRSQLAGGDTDTQYF. DNA for the CDR3: TGTGCCATCAGGTCCCAGCTAGCGGGGGGGGATACAGATACGCAGTATTTT.

This clone was seen a few times. The J gene is TRBJ1-5, the V gene TRBV19, with D perhaps matching TRBD1 (6 bases). Germline V gene data show CDR1 as LNHDA and CDR2 as SQIVND (reference sequence). CDR3 length equals 16 residues. V was trimmed by 7 bases and J by 1 base, leaving 17 bases between them. This CDR3 reads CASMNRAGRSNQPQHF. In DNA form, the CDR3 reads TGTGCCAGTATGAACAGGGCGGGTCGGAGCAATCAGCCCCAGCATTTT.

This chain connects TRBV11-2 to TRBJ2-3; tentative D call: TRBD2 (7 bases). V was shortened by 5 bases and J by 3 bases, with 18 bases between the two germline ends. The CDR3 covers 16 residues. Looked up from germline, CDR1 is SGHAT and CDR2 is FQNNGV. The DNA for the CDR3 is TGTGCCAGCAGCCAAGAGGGGGGGAGTAAAACAGATACGCAGTATTTT. This sequence encodes CASSQEGGSKTDTQYF.

This chain links TRBV3-1 (or the pseudogene TRBV3-2) with TRBJ2-5; 12 bases line up with TRBD2. CDR3 length: 19 residues. CDR1 and CDR2 from the germline V gene are LGHDT and YNNKEL (reference sequence). V was pared by 4 bases and J by 1 base, with 13 bases of the junction left unmatched. CDR3: CASSRMGVRTSGVQETQYF. The CDR3 DNA sequence: TGTGCCAGCAGCCGAATGGGGGTTCGGACTAGCGGGGTCCAAGAGACCCAGTACTTC.

This clone counts as medium-sized (0.01 to 0.1%). The gene calls are TRBV9 and TRBJ2-1; maybe TRBD2 (5 bases). The CDR3 extends over 15 amino acids. V was clipped by 2 bases and J by 6 bases, with 15 bases between them. Germline CDR1 reads SGDLS; CDR2 reads YYNGEE. CDR3 sequence: CASSVGDYRGNEQFF. The CDR3 bases are TGTGCCAGCAGCGTCGGAGACTACCGGGGCAATGAGCAGTTCTTC. Full variable domain (rest looked up from reference TRBV9 and TRBJ2-1): DSGVTQTPKHLITATGQRVTLRCSPRSGDLSVYWYQQSLDQGLQFLIQYYNGEERAKGNILERFSAQQFPDLHSELNLSSLELGDSALYFCASSVGDYRGNEQFFGPGTRLTVL.

Only a few counts were recorded for this clone. The J gene is TRBJ1-2, the V gene TRBV28; a possible D gene is TRBD1 (5 bases). CDR3 size: 16 residues. Trimming took 3 bases from V and 5 from J, leaving 19 bases between them. The germline V gene encodes CDR1 MDHEN and CDR2 SYDVKM. CDR3 protein: CASSFSQAGRNYGYTF. CDR3 sequence (DNA): TGTGCCAGCAGTTTCTCCCAGGCAGGGCGAAATTATGGCTACACCTTC.

The CDR3 protein is CATSRNTGNGNQPQHF. For the CDR3, the DNA is TGTGCCACCAGCAGAAATACAGGGAATGGCAATCAGCCCCAGCATTTT. The chain is built from TRBV15 and TRBJ1-5, with D perhaps TRBD1 (6 bases). Trimming stripped 2 bases from V and 2 bases from J, with 13 bases between. In germline, CDR1 is LNHNV, CDR2 YYDKDF (reference sequence). There are 16 residues in the CDR3.

J is TRBJ2-5 and V is TRBV30; D possibly corresponds to TRBD2 (5 bases). Trimming shortened V by 0 bases and J by 5 bases, and 16 bases separated the two germline ends. CDR3 length: 15 residues. Germline CDR1 GTSNPN, CDR2 SVGIG (reference sequence). Here the CDR3 DNA reads TGTGCCTGGAGTGTACCCGACCGATCGGGGGAGACCCAGTACTTC. It translates to CAWSVPDRSGETQYF.

The rearrangement uses TRBV5-1 and TRBJ2-4, with 7 bases identical to TRBD1. This CDR3 is built from 16 residues. V lost 2 bases to trimming and J lost 5 bases; unmatched junction nucleotides: 10. The germline CDR1 and CDR2 sequences are SGHRS and YFSETQ. This CDR3 is CASSLGATGLENIQYF. The CDR3 nucleotides read TGCGCCAGCAGCTTAGGAGCGACAGGGCTGGAAAACATTCAGTACTTC.

This chain links TRBV6-4 with TRBJ1-1, with a possible D match to TRBD1 (5 bases). This CDR3 has 14 amino acids. Trimming cost V 6 bases and J 4 bases, with 15 bases left between them. The germline V gene has CDR1 MRHNA and CDR2 SNTAGT. CDR3 sequence: CASRDTSYGTEAFF. The CDR3, as DNA: TGTGCCAGCAGGGACACTTCCTACGGCACTGAAGCTTTCTTT.

The CDR3 nucleotides read TGTGCCAGCAGCTTAGATGTAGGATCGAACACTGAAGCTTTCTTT. Its translation is CASSLDVGSNTEAFF. The chain has TRBV11-2 and TRBJ1-1; no clear D gene. Germline CDR1 SGHAT, CDR2 FQNNGV. CDR3 size: 15 residues. V was clipped by 0 bases and J by 1 base, with 9 bases between them. The full variable domain, with the rest looked up from reference TRBV11-2 and TRBJ1-1, is EAGVAQSPRYKIIEKRQSVAFWCNPISGHATLYWYQQILGQGPKLLIQFQNNGVVDDSQLPKDRFSAERLKGVDSTLKIQPAKLEDSAVYLCASSLDVGSNTEAFFGQGTRLTVV.

V is TRBV27 and J is TRBJ2-7, with TRBD2 as a possible D gene (6 bases). Looked up from germline, CDR1 is MNHEY and CDR2 is SMNVEV (reference sequence). The CDR3 consists of 13 residues. Trimming removed 6 bases from V and 2 bases from J, with 11 bases in between. CDR3 in DNA: TGTGCCAGCAGCCGGGAGAGGACCTACGAGCAGTACTTC. Its protein is CASSRERTYEQYF.

V and J are TRBV7-9 and TRBJ2-3; no firm D call. CDR1 SEHNR and CDR2 FQNEAQ come from the germline V gene (reference sequence). V was trimmed by 5 bases and J by 5 bases, leaving 2 bases between them. The CDR3 totals 10 residues. CDR3 DNA: TGTGCCAGCAGCGTAGATACGCAGTATTTT. Its translation: CASSVDTQYF.

The CDR3 sequence: CSVEGLGGDRGTYGYTF. The CDR3 nucleotides read TGCAGCGTTGAAGGACTTGGCGGGGACAGGGGGACCTATGGCTACACCTTC. V gene TRBV29-1 combines with J gene TRBJ1-2, with TRBD1 matching over 11 bases. CDR1 and CDR2 (germline): SQVTM, ANQGSEA. The CDR3 runs 17 residues. The trim removed 1 base at V and 4 bases at J, leaving 11 bases unmatched.

This chain joins TRBV28 and TRBJ1-4; a weak D match, TRBD1 (6 bases). Trimming cost V 8 bases and J 7 bases, with 20 bases left between them. This CDR3 region has 15 residues. Per germline, CDR1 MDHEN and CDR2 SYDVKM. CDR3 region: CASHSLIGGGEKLFF. The CDR3, as DNA: TGTGCCAGCCATTCTCTGATCGGGGGCGGTGAAAAACTGTTTTTT.

The V and J genes are TRBV28 and TRBJ1-2; 10 nucleotides align to TRBD1. CDR3 length equals 16 residues. Germline assignment: CDR1 MDHEN and CDR2 SYDVKM. Trimming at V came to 5 bases and at J to 0 bases, leaving 6 bases not matched to a gene. Here the CDR3 DNA reads TGTGCCAGCAGTGTCTTCGACAGGGGGCCTAACTATGGCTACACCTTC. It codes for CASSVFDRGPNYGYTF.

The count of this clone is one. CDR3 bases: TGTGCCAGCAGTGCCCCCCCGGGGGCTGGGAACGAGCAGTACTTC. Protein sequence: CASSAPPGAGNEQYF. The chain recombines TRBV28 with TRBJ2-7; the D gene could be TRBD1 or TRBD2 (6 bases each). There are 15 residues in the CDR3. The V and J ends lost 5 bases and 5 bases respectively, with 19 bases between them. Germline CDR1 is MDHEN and CDR2 is SYDVKM.

The V call is TRBV19, the J call TRBJ1-5, with 7 bases matching TRBD1. CDR1 and CDR2 from the germline V gene are LNHDA and SQIVND (reference sequence). This CDR3 is built from 15 residues. The junction had 6 bases not matched to a gene; V was cut back by 3 bases and J by 4 bases. The DNA of the CDR3 is TGTGCCAGTAGTATCTTCGACAGGGCGAATCAGCCCCAGCATTTT. Translation gives CASSIFDRANQPQHF.

V and J are TRBV25-1 and TRBJ2-1; D call uncertain. The CDR3 runs to 12 residues. The germline gives CDR1 MGHDK, CDR2 SYGVNS. The ends were cut back, 5 bases at V and 3 bases at J, with 5 bases in the middle. The CDR3 nucleotides read TGTGCCAGCAGTCCCTACTACAATGAGCAGTTCTTC. This encodes CASSPYYNEQFF.

This sequence joins TRBV7-2 and TRBJ1-5; TRBD1 matches at 9 bases. V dropped 5 bases and J dropped 0; count of bases not matched to a gene: 11. This CDR3 has 18 amino acids. In germline, CDR1 is SGHTA, CDR2 FQGNSA. As DNA, the CDR3 is TGTGCCAGCAGCCCAATCGCCGGGACAGGGATTAGCAATCAGCCCCAGCATTTT. It specifies CASSPIAGTGISNQPQHF.

The chain recombines TRBV19 with TRBJ1-1; the match to TRBD1 covers 7 bases. Germline V gene sequence: CDR1 LNHDA, CDR2 SQIVND (reference sequence). The V gene end was trimmed by 4 bases and the J gene end by 11 bases; junction bases not matched to a gene: 16. The CDR3 totals 15 residues. CDR3 amino acids: CASSTGFSGGTTAFF. Here the CDR3 DNA reads TGTGCCAGTAGTACAGGATTTTCAGGGGGAACGACGGCTTTCTTT.

This sequence joins TRBV5-1 and TRBJ1-3; no definite D call. The CDR3 runs to 14 residues. CDR1 is SGHRS and CDR2 is YFSETQ in the germline V gene. Trimming left V 5 bases short and J 2 bases short, with 11 bases between. CDR3 nucleotides: TGCGCCAGCAGGCGGGAATACACTGGAAACACCATATATTTT. Its translation: CASRREYTGNTIYF.

In this sample, this clone turned up once. The V and J genes are TRBV4-1 and TRBJ2-3; D is undetermined. Germline V gene sequence: CDR1 MGHRA, CDR2 YSYEKL. This CDR3 region has 20 residues. Trimming took 4 bases from V and 4 from J, leaving 30 bases between them. This CDR3 reads CASSLHTSTGPDRIPDTQYF. The DNA of the CDR3 is TGCGCCAGCAGCCTCCACACCTCCACGGGTCCTGATAGAATCCCAGATACGCAGTATTTT.

The J gene is TRBJ2-5, the V gene TRBV7-3; the D gene is possibly TRBD2 (6 bases). From germline, CDR1 is SGHTA and CDR2 FQGTGA. CDR3 length equals 14 residues. V was pared by 5 bases and J by 1 base, with 11 bases between. CDR3 in amino acids: CASSVGGSQETQYF. Here the CDR3 DNA reads TGTGCCAGCAGCGTGGGGGGATCCCAAGAGACCCAGTACTTC. The whole variable domain, remainder taken from reference TRBV7-3 and TRBJ2-5, is GAGVSQTPSNKVTEKGKYVELRCDPISGHTALYWYRQSLGQGPEFLIYFQGTGAADDSGLPNDRFFAVRPEGSVSTLKIQRTERGDSAVYLCASSVGGSQETQYFGPGTRLLVL.

The V and J genes are TRBV7-9 and TRBJ2-5, with a possible D match to TRBD1 (5 bases). Germline CDR1 SEHNR, CDR2 FQNEAQ (reference sequence). Between the trimmed V and J ends, which lost 3 bases and 3 bases, there was a span of 14 bases. CDR3 length: 15 amino acids. The CDR3 reads CASSFPFGREETQYF. CDR3 nucleotide sequence: TGTGCCAGCAGCTTCCCATTCGGCAGGGAAGAGACCCAGTACTTC.

This clone has only a few counts. DNA for the CDR3: TGTGCCAGCAGCGGAACCGGGACAGGGGCAACTCAGACCCAGTACTTC. The encoded protein is CASSGTGTGATQTQYF. This rearrangement joins TRBV9 to TRBJ2-5; 10 bases are shared with TRBD1. CDR1 and CDR2 (germline): SGDLS, YYNGEE. This CDR3 is built from 16 residues. V shed 3 bases and J 6 bases; nucleotides not matched to a gene: 11.